This TCR beta chain was recorded in a study of response to subunit inactivated influenza vaccine. Trimming took 6 bases from V and 6 from J, leaving 11 bases between them. The CDR3 loop spans 12 amino acids. Looked up from germline, CDR1 is SGHRS and CDR2 is YFSETQ. Each CDR3 protein gets one entry after TCRdb re-called the RT-PCR reads with MiXCR. This table holds 500,000 to 650,000 distinct CDR3 sequences, roughly 8.2% found once. This clonotype turned up a few times. V usage is TRBV5-1 and J usage is TRBJ2-3, with unresolved D. The TCR comes from a man between 45 and 75 years old who received an inactivated influenza vaccine. The material was PBMCs from blood, obtained less than 30 months after vaccination. The CDR3 DNA is TGCGCCAGCAAATCCAGCCCCGATACGCAGTATTTT. Translating gives CASKSSPDTQYF.